The next 21 T cell receptor beta chains were all read from a single sample in a study of tumor-infiltrating lymphocytes in primary liver carcinoma. The template, 500 ng total RNA, yielded TCR beta cDNA made with a constant-region primer. Libraries of TCR beta came from three nested multiplex PCR rounds with slightly modified ARM-PCR. Amplification in the first two PCR rounds was performed using TRBV1-TRBV30 forward primers and a C-beta reverse primer for 10 cycles each. TCRdb re-derived calls from the multiplex PCR reads in MiXCR, one entry per CDR3 protein. The sample records about 180,000 distinct CDR3 sequences, around 60% being singletons. Germline DNA was extracted too, while blood RNA derived from unsorted whole blood. What was sequenced was peripheral blood. The source of these receptors is a man in his forties with primary liver carcinoma and hepatitis B virus infection.

As for this clonotype: Germline is not matched at one junction end, which may reflect a read error. The rearrangement uses TRBV11-2 and TRBJ1-5, with D perhaps matching TRBD1 (5 bases). The germline V gene has CDR1 SGHAT and CDR2 FQNNGV. This CDR3 comprises 16 residues. DNA of the CDR3: TGTGCCAGCAGCTTATCCGGGGGTTATGGTAATCAGCCCCAGCACTTT. Amino acid sequence: CASSLSGGYGNQPQHF.

J is TRBJ2-7 and V is TRBV11-1, with D uncertain. Germline V CDR1 and CDR2: SGHAT, FQDESV (reference sequence). The length of the CDR3 is 13 residues. The V end lost 6 bases, the J end lost 0 bases, and 9 bases lay between the germline ends. CDR3 DNA sequence: TGTGCCAGCAGGCTGATTAGCTCCTACGAGCAGTACTTC. It translates to CASRLISSYEQYF.

The chain couples TRBV6-6 to TRBJ2-1, with 8 bases lining up with TRBD2. CDR3 size: 17 residues. The V gene end was trimmed by 6 bases and the J gene end by 6 bases; junction bases not matched to a gene: 16. The germline V gene encodes CDR1 MNHNY and CDR2 SVGAGI (reference sequence). CDR3 coding DNA: TGTGCCAGCAGCAAAACGGTGGGGCTAGCGGGTCTCAATGAGCAGTTCTTC. It encodes CASSKTVGLAGLNEQFF.

This clonotype was detected a few times. The chain uses TRBV5-6 and TRBJ2-3; D gene unclear. Per the germline V gene, CDR1 is SGHDT and CDR2 is YYEEEE. The CDR3 runs to 13 residues. V was shortened by 4 bases and J by 6 bases, with 12 bases between the two germline ends. Here the CDR3 DNA reads TGTGCCAGCAGCCCTCCTCAACTGGATACGCAGTATTTT. Its translation: CASSPPQLDTQYF.

Worth noting for this clonotype: Sequence at one end of the junction differs from germline and may be a read error. J is TRBJ2-2 and V is TRBV5-4, with a weak D call TRBD2 (5 bases). From germline, CDR1 is SGHNT and CDR2 YYREEE (reference sequence). The CDR3 has 12 amino acids. The CDR3, as DNA: TGTGCCAGCAGCTGGGGAGCCGGGGAGCTGCTTTTT. Its protein product is CASSWGAGELLF.

The V call is TRBV6-6, the J call TRBJ1-3; D remains ambiguous. Trimming took 0 bases from V and 0 from J, leaving 9 bases between them. Germline assignment: CDR1 MNHNY and CDR2 SVGAGI (reference sequence). The CDR3 has 16 residues. CDR3 region: CASSYSSLRSGNTIYF. Written as DNA, the CDR3 is TGTGCCAGCAGTTACTCATCCTTACGCTCTGGAAACACCATATATTTT.

Comment on this clonotype: Mismatch with germline at one junction end may stem from a read error. This rearrangement joins TRBV11-2 to TRBJ2-7, with 12 bases that match TRBD2. This CDR3 is 15 amino acids long. CDR1 and CDR2 (germline): SGHAT, FQNNGV. This CDR3 is CASRPTSGRPYVQYF. CDR3 in DNA: TGTGCCAGCAGGCCTACTAGCGGGAGGCCTTACGTGCAGTACTTC. Filled out from reference TRBV11-2 and TRBJ2-7, the complete variable domain reads EAGVAQSPRYKIIEKRQSVAFWCNPISGHATLYWYQQILGQGPKLLIQFQNNGVVDDSQLPKDRFSAERLKGVDSTLKIQPAKLEDSAVYLCASRPTSGRPYVQYFGPGTRLTVT.

The CDR3 sequence is CASSYRLTAGVYNEQFF. The DNA for the CDR3 is TGTGCCAGCAGTTACCGACTCACGGCGGGAGTCTACAATGAGCAGTTCTTC. The rearrangement uses TRBV6-2 or TRBV6-3 and TRBJ2-1; 7 bases are shared with TRBD2. Losses at the gene ends were 2 bases for V and 3 bases for J; bases not matched to a gene: 10. The V gene's germline CDR1 is MNHEY and CDR2 SVGEGT. The CDR3 covers 17 residues.

Of note for this clonotype: One base away lies a much larger clone, so this may be a sequencing read error. CDR3 sequence reads: CSVLRLAGVSYEQYF. The CDR3 DNA reads as TGCAGCGTCCTTAGACTAGCGGGAGTAAGCTACGAGCAGTACTTC. V is TRBV29-1 and J is TRBJ2-7, with 12 bases matching TRBD2. This CDR3 contains 15 residues. With 6 bases clipped from V and 3 bases from J, the junction kept 9 bases outside the gene matches. Germline values: CDR1 SQVTM, CDR2 ANQGSEA.

This chain uses TRBV10-3 with TRBJ1-1; a weak D match, TRBD1 (5 bases). The CDR3 extends over 15 amino acids. V was shortened by 10 bases and J by 5 bases, with 23 bases between the two germline ends. Germline V gene lookup returns CDR1 ENHRY and CDR2 SYGVKD. DNA of the CDR3: TGTGCCACCGCCGAACCCGGGACCGGAGGAACTGAAGCTTTCTTT. It specifies CATAEPGTGGTEAFF.

For this clonotype: A much larger clone is a single base away; this may be a read error. The rearrangement joins TRBV29-1 to TRBJ2-1, with 9 bases identical to TRBD2. The CDR3 has 17 amino acids. The V gene's germline CDR1 is SQVTM and CDR2 ANQGSEA. J gave up 6 bases and V 4 bases, and 16 bases lay outside the gene matches. The CDR3 here is CSVVPALTSGYFNEQFF. Written as DNA, the CDR3 is TGCAGCGTTGTTCCGGCGTTGACTAGCGGTTATTTCAATGAGCAGTTCTTC.

This clonotype has just a few counts. The J gene is TRBJ2-5, the V gene TRBV29-1; D is perhaps TRBD1 or TRBD2 (6 bases each). The CDR3 extends over 14 amino acids. Trimming left V 7 bases short and J 2 bases short, with 17 bases between. Germline lookup yields CDR1 SQVTM and CDR2 ANQGSEA. This CDR3 is CSAGGGSGQETQYF. CDR3 bases: TGCAGCGCCGGAGGGGGGAGCGGACAAGAGACCCAGTACTTC.

This clonotype was counted between two and nine times. The chain has TRBV29-1 and TRBJ1-4, with a possible D match to TRBD1 (5 bases). The V gene lost 7 bases and the J gene lost 8 bases, with 20 bases spanning the gap. Germline CDR1 is SQVTM and CDR2 is ANQGSEA. This CDR3 contains 14 residues. Written as DNA, the CDR3 is TGCAGCGCCCGCGCCAGGGTGGGATACGAAAAACTGTTTTTT. Translating it yields CSARARVGYEKLFF.

This chain links TRBV12-3 or TRBV12-4 with TRBJ2-1; D is unclear. This CDR3 is built from 14 residues. V was clipped by 6 bases and J by 2 bases, with 11 bases between them. The CDR3 reads CASSLTVPYNEQFF. DNA for the CDR3: TGTGCCAGCAGCCTAACAGTCCCCTACAATGAGCAGTTCTTC.

Concerning this clonotype itself: Given the absence of the conserved phenylalanine or tryptophan at the CDR3 end, a read error is likely. V gene TRBV11-2 combines with J gene TRBJ2-1, with TRBD2 identical over 11 bases. V trimming: 0 bases; J trimming: 6 bases; junction bases outside the gene matches: 1. The CDR3 totals 15 residues. From germline, CDR1 is SGHAT and CDR2 FQNNGV. The CDR3 DNA sequence: TGTGCCAGCAGCTTAGAACTAGCGGGAGCCAATGAGCAGTTCCTC. It codes for CASSLELAGANEQFL.

This clonotype was seen only a few times. The chain uses TRBV10-3 and TRBJ1-4; D is unresolved. Trimming took off 0 bases at V and 10 bases at J, with 9 bases between the two ends. Germline V lookup: CDR1 ENHRY, CDR2 SYGVKD. The CDR3 consists of 13 residues. The CDR3 DNA reads TGTGCCATCAGTGAGTCGCGGGAGCGAAAACTGTTTTTT. It yields the protein CAISESRERKLFF.

The V call is TRBV28, the J call TRBJ2-3, with a tentative D call TRBD1 (6 bases). Germline CDR1 reads MDHEN; CDR2 reads SYDVKM. V gave up 8 bases and J gave up 3 bases, with 15 bases separating them. The CDR3 consists of 14 residues. The CDR3 DNA sequence: TGTGCCAGCCGCCGGGATAGGGGGACAGATACGCAGTATTTT. This encodes CASRRDRGTDTQYF.

This clonotype was recorded at least ten times. This chain connects TRBV6-5 to TRBJ2-3, with a weak D call TRBD2 (5 bases). Trimming took 6 bases from V and 3 from J, leaving 13 bases between them. The CDR3 runs to 14 residues. CDR1 and CDR2 from the germline V gene are MNHEY and SVGAGI. The CDR3 spells CASSLALSTDTQYF. The DNA of the CDR3 is TGTGCCAGCAGCCTAGCCCTTTCGACAGATACGCAGTATTTT.

To note about this clonotype: One base away lies a much larger clone, so this may be a sequencing read error. The rearrangement joins TRBV6-5 to TRBJ2-3, with D tentatively TRBD2 (5 bases). The germline gives CDR1 MNHEY, CDR2 SVGAGI. This CDR3 comprises 14 residues. The CDR3 protein is CANSSRGNTDTQYF. Written as DNA, the CDR3 is TGTGCCAACAGTTCCCGAGGGAACACAGATACGCAGTATTTT.

In this sample, this clonotype turned up many times. V is TRBV29-1 and J is TRBJ2-1; D uncertain. Trimming took off 6 bases at V and 3 bases at J, with 12 bases between the two ends. The CDR3 loop spans 13 amino acids. The germline CDR1 and CDR2 sequences are SQVTM and ANQGSEA. The CDR3 is CSVSSLRYNEQFF. The DNA of the CDR3 is TGCAGCGTCAGTAGTTTGCGCTACAATGAGCAGTTCTTC.

Regarding this clonotype: A junction boundary mismatches the germline segment, possibly from a read error. The V and J genes are TRBV11-2 and TRBJ2-5; 7 bases fit TRBD1. CDR3 length equals 17 residues. CDR1 is SGHAT and CDR2 is FQNNGV in the germline V gene. CDR3 amino acids: CANSLGATGHIGETQYF. The CDR3 DNA reads TGTGCCAACAGCCTGGGGGCGACAGGGCATATCGGAGAGACCCAGTACTTC.